These 21 T cell receptor beta chains were sequenced from one sample in a study of T cell repertoires in cytomegalovirus infection (dated by TCRdb to the late 2010s). These receptors have no known antigen. The treatment or condition label, read with the paper, signifies: in vitro stimulation with specific CMV peptide epitopes to enrich CMV-specific T cells. The sequencer was an Illumina HiSeq 1500. TCRdb reanalyzed the raw reads on its own, using fastp at Q25 for trimming and MiXCR for clone calling, and kept in-frame beta chains. Identical CDR3 proteins give one entry, which carries the most common genes and DNA. Across this sample there are about 110,000 distinct CDR3 sequences, with roughly two fifths seen only once. Clones ranked in the top ten supply roughly 70% of the sample. Specimen: CD8+ T cells from cultured PBMCs, collected from culture after CMV antigen stimulation. The receptor set was obtained from a human donor in good health (CMV status not recorded). Some clones in this sample may be carry-over from other donors' samples.

The chain carries TRBV12-3 or TRBV12-4 and TRBJ1-1, with D hard to call. The CDR3 covers 14 residues. The V end lost 6 bases, the J end lost 4 bases, and 15 bases lay between the germline ends. The CDR3 DNA reads TGTGCCAGCAGCCCCTTGGCAGGCAGCACTGAAGCTTTCTTT. Translating gives CASSPLAGSTEAFF.

The chain joins TRBV27 to TRBJ2-7; 8 positions match TRBD2. CDR3 length: 15 amino acids. With 7 bases clipped from V and 2 bases from J, the junction kept 10 bases outside the gene matches. Germline CDR1 reads MNHEY; CDR2 reads SMNVEV (reference sequence). This CDR3 is CASTPRGSGTYEQYF. The DNA of the CDR3 is TGTGCCAGCACCCCTCGGGGTAGCGGGACCTACGAGCAGTACTTC.

In this sample, this clonotype turned up once. V is TRBV7-8 and J is TRBJ1-4; tentatively, D is TRBD1 (6 bases). V lost 4 bases to trimming and J lost 6 bases, with 9 bases between them. CDR3 size: 13 residues. The germline gives CDR1 SGHVS, CDR2 FQNEAQ. CDR3 in DNA: TGTGCCAGCAGCTCGAGACAGGATGAAAAACTGTTTTTT. It yields the protein CASSSRQDEKLFF.

This clonotype showed up just a few times. The chain joins TRBV5-1 to TRBJ1-2; 8 nucleotides align to TRBD1. Per germline, CDR1 SGHRS and CDR2 YFSETQ. The CDR3 runs to 14 residues. V shed 0 bases and J 4 bases; nucleotides not matched to a gene: 2. DNA for the CDR3: TGCGCCAGCAGCTTGGCAGGGGGCCCCTATGGCTACACCTTC. This translates into CASSLAGGPYGYTF.

The CDR3 sequence: CASSMTPQLNTEAFF. CDR3 sequence (DNA): TGTGCCAGTAGTATGACGCCGCAGTTGAACACTGAAGCTTTCTTT. The V call is TRBV19, the J call TRBJ1-1; D is undetermined. The CDR3 has 15 amino acids. Germline assignment: CDR1 LNHDA and CDR2 SQIVND (reference sequence). V dropped 3 bases and J dropped 0 bases, with 11 bases sitting between them.

Ten or more counts support this clonotype. This chain connects TRBV11-3 to TRBJ2-1; no clear D gene. Looked up from germline, CDR1 is SGHNT and CDR2 is YENEEA. This CDR3 contains 15 residues. Trimming took off 0 bases at V and 0 bases at J, with 6 bases between the two ends. In DNA form, the CDR3 reads TGTGCCAGCAGCTTAGACTCCAGCTCCTACAATGAGCAGTTCTTC. This translates into CASSLDSSSYNEQFF.

The chain carries TRBV19 and TRBJ1-1; D is perhaps TRBD1 (5 bases). The CDR3 runs 11 residues. V lost 7 bases and J lost 7, with 10 bases in between. Germline V gene lookup returns CDR1 LNHDA and CDR2 SQIVND (reference sequence). CDR3 sequence (DNA): TGTGCCAGTATCGGGGGGTTTGAAGCTTTCTTT. Translated: CASIGGFEAFF. Drawing the rest from reference TRBV19 and TRBJ1-1, the complete variable domain is DGGITQSPKYLFRKEGQNVTLSCEQNLNHDAMYWYRQDPGQGLRLIYYSQIVNDFQKGDIAEGYSVSREKKESFPLTVTSAQKNPTAFYLCASIGGFEAFFGQGTRLTVV.

V usage is TRBV5-6 and J usage is TRBJ2-7; either TRBD1 or TRBD2 may fit D (6 bases each). The ends were cut back, 2 bases at V and 2 bases at J, with 20 bases in the middle. Per the germline V gene, CDR1 is SGHDT and CDR2 is YYEEEE. This CDR3 is 17 amino acids long. The CDR3 is CASSFEIGRDTPYEQYF. Here the CDR3 DNA reads TGTGCCAGCAGCTTTGAAATCGGGCGGGACACACCCTACGAGCAGTACTTC.

This chain joins TRBV7-2 and TRBJ2-2; 10 bases match TRBD2. The V gene's germline CDR1 is SGHTA and CDR2 FQGNSA. Trimming at V came to 1 base and at J to 0 bases, leaving 5 bases not matched to a gene. This CDR3 region has 18 residues. The CDR3, as DNA: TGTGCCAGCAGCTTAGTTCCTAGCGGGGGCTCGAACACCGGGGAGCTGTTTTTT. It encodes CASSLVPSGGSNTGELFF.

The chain recombines TRBV28 with TRBJ2-5, with D maybe TRBD2 (5 bases). V dropped 3 bases and J dropped 1 base, with 9 bases sitting between them. The CDR3 length is 14 residues. Germline CDR1 reads MDHEN; CDR2 reads SYDVKM. The DNA for the CDR3 is TGTGCCAGCAGTTTGGGAGCTCTCCAAGAGACCCAGTACTTC. Its translation: CASSLGALQETQYF.

The chain uses TRBV7-9 and TRBJ1-1; D not resolved. V lost 4 bases and J lost 0, with 9 bases in between. This CDR3 comprises 14 residues. Germline lookup yields CDR1 SEHNR and CDR2 FQNEAQ (reference sequence). This CDR3 is CASSSSHVNTEAFF. In nucleotides, the CDR3 is TGTGCCAGCAGCTCTTCACATGTGAACACTGAAGCTTTCTTT.

This sequence joins TRBV7-9 and TRBJ1-2; 9 bases are shared with TRBD1. CDR1 SEHNR and CDR2 FQNEAQ come from the germline V gene (reference sequence). V shed 8 bases and J 8 bases; nucleotides not matched to a gene: 6. The CDR3 is 12 residues long. The CDR3 reads CASRDREHGYTF. CDR3 DNA sequence: TGTGCCAGCCGGGACAGGGAACACGGCTACACCTTC. Supplemented by reference TRBV7-9 and TRBJ1-2, the full variable domain reads DTGVSQNPRHKITKRGQNVTFRCDPISEHNRLYWYRQTLGQGPEFLTYFQNEAQLEKSRLLSDRFSAERPKGSFSTLEIQRTEQGDSAMYLCASRDREHGYTFGSGTRLTVV.

This clonotype occurred a few times. The chain is built from TRBV28 and TRBJ2-5; no firm D call. Germline V gene lookup returns CDR1 MDHEN and CDR2 SYDVKM. The V end lost 7 bases, the J end lost 7 bases, and 22 bases lay between the germline ends. This CDR3 contains 15 residues. The CDR3 coding sequence is TGTGCCAGCACTCTAAGTACATCTGGGTTGGGGACCCAGTACTTC. This gives the protein CASTLSTSGLGTQYF.

V gene TRBV2 combines with J gene TRBJ1-1; 8 nucleotides line up with TRBD1. V lost 10 bases to trimming and J lost 5 bases; unmatched junction nucleotides: 12. The CDR3 is 14 amino acids. Germline V gene data show CDR1 as SNHLY and CDR2 as FYNNEI. The CDR3 sequence: CATQMGQARTEAFF. CDR3 DNA: TGTGCCACGCAGATGGGACAGGCGAGAACTGAAGCTTTCTTT.

This clonotype was counted many times. V is TRBV12-3 or TRBV12-4 and J is TRBJ2-3, with 10 nucleotides matching TRBD2. The CDR3 runs to 16 residues. The J segment lost 2 bases and the V segment lost 3 bases, leaving 5 bases of the junction unmatched. In DNA, the CDR3 is TGTGCCAGCAGTTTGGAGCGGGGGGGTTTCACAGATACGCAGTATTTT. Translating it yields CASSLERGGFTDTQYF.

The chain joins TRBV4-3 to TRBJ1-2; a weak D match, TRBD1 (5 bases). Trimming cost V 0 bases and J 3 bases, with 14 bases left between them. This CDR3 contains 16 residues. Germline lookup yields CDR1 LGHNA and CDR2 YSLEER. CDR3 in DNA: TGCGCCAGCAGCCAAGATGGGGGAGGCCCTGACTATGGCTACACCTTC. This translates into CASSQDGGGPDYGYTF.

This clonotype was picked up many times. This chain joins TRBV7-6 and TRBJ1-6; no clear D. This CDR3 spans 13 amino acids. The V gene's germline CDR1 is SGHVS and CDR2 FNYEAQ. V was clipped by 0 bases and J by 13 bases, with 10 bases between them. The CDR3 sequence is CASSLATNGPLHF. In DNA, the CDR3 is TGTGCCAGCAGCTTAGCCACGAACGGCCCCCTCCACTTT.

The genes are TRBV9 and TRBJ2-1; D remains ambiguous. The CDR3 sequence is 16 residues long. The ends were cut back, 0 bases at V and 0 bases at J, with 10 bases in the middle. Per germline, CDR1 SGDLS and CDR2 YYNGEE. CDR3 sequence reads: CASSVEGGFSYNEQFF. The CDR3 nucleotides read TGTGCCAGCAGCGTAGAGGGCGGATTCTCCTACAATGAGCAGTTCTTC.

This chain uses TRBV5-1 with TRBJ1-1, with a possible D match to TRBD1 (5 bases). V lost 5 bases and J 1 base, leaving 9 bases between the germline ends. Germline V gene lookup returns CDR1 SGHRS and CDR2 YFSETQ. The CDR3 covers 13 residues. The CDR3 spells CASRFDRNTEAFF. DNA of the CDR3: TGCGCCAGCAGGTTTGACAGGAACACTGAAGCTTTCTTT.

This clonotype was seen at least ten times. V is TRBV4-1 and J is TRBJ1-4; D call uncertain. Per the germline V gene, CDR1 is MGHRA and CDR2 is YSYEKL. CDR3 length equals 15 residues. Trimming removed 6 bases at V and 0 bases at J, with 11 bases between. In DNA, the CDR3 is TGCGCCAGCAGGGAGGGAGCGGCAACTAATGAAAAACTGTTTTTT. Translated, it gives CASREGAATNEKLFF.

The chain carries TRBV11-2 and TRBJ2-5, with D maybe TRBD1 (6 bases). The germline V gene has CDR1 SGHAT and CDR2 FQNNGV. V was shortened by 7 bases and J by 7 bases, with 13 bases between the two germline ends. This CDR3 comprises 12 residues. The CDR3: CASKQGFGTQYF. CDR3 nucleotide sequence: TGTGCCAGCAAACAGGGTTTTGGGACCCAGTACTTC.